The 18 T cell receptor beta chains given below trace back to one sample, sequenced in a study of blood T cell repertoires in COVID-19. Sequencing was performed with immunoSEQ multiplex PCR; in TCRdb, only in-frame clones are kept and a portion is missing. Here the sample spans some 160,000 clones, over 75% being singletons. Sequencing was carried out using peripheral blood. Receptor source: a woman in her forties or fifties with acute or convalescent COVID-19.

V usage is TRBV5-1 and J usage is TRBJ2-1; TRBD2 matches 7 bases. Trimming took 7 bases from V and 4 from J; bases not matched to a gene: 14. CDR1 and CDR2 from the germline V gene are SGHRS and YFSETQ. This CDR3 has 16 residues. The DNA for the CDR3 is TGCGCCAGCCGCGACCTGAGCGGCGGGGGATACAATGAGCAGTTCTTC. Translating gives CASRDLSGGGYNEQFF.

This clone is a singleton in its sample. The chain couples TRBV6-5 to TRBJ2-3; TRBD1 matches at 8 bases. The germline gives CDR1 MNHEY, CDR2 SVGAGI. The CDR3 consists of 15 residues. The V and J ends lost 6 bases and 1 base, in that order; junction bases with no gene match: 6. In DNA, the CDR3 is TGTGCCAGCAGAACTCCGGGACAGGGCACAGATACGCAGTATTTT. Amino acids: CASRTPGQGTDTQYF.

In DNA, the CDR3 is TGTGCCACACAAGGGGGAACCTATGGCTACACCTTC. Its protein is CATQGGTYGYTF. This chain connects TRBV27 to TRBJ1-2; possible D gene TRBD1, 6 bases. The CDR3 loop spans 12 amino acids. Deletions cut 10 bases from V and 4 bases from J, with 13 bases between. Germline V gene sequence: CDR1 MNHEY, CDR2 SMNVEV (reference sequence).

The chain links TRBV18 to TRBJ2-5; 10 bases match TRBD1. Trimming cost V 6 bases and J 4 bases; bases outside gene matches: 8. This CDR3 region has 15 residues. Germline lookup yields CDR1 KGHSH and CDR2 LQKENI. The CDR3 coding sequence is TGTGCCAGCTCTCCTAGACAGGGGGCTGGAGAGACCCAGTACTTC. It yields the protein CASSPRQGAGETQYF.

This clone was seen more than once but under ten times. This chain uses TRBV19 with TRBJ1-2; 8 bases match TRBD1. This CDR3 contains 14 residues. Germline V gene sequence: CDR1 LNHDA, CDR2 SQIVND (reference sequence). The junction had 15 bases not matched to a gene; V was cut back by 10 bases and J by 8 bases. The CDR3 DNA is TGTGCCACTAGAACCGACAGGGGAGTTGGAGGCTACACCTTC. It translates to CATRTDRGVGGYTF.

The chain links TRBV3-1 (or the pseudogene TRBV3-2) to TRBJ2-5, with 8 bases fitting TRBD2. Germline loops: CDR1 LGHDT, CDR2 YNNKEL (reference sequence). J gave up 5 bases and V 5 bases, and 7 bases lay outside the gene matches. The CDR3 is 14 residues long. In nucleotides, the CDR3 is TGTGCCAGCAGCGGACGGACTAGCCGGGAGACCCAGTACTTC. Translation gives CASSGRTSRETQYF.

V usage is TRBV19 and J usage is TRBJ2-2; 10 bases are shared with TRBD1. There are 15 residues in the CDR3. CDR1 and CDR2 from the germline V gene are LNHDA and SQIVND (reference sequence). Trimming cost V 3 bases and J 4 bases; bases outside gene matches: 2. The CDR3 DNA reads TGTGCCAGTAGTATGACAGGGGGCGGCACCGGGGAGCTGTTTTTT. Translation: CASSMTGGGTGELFF.

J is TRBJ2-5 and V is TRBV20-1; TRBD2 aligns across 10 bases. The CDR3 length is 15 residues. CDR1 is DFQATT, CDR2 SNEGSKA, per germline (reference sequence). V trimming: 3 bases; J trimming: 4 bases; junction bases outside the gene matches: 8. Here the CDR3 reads CSASQPSGGIETQYF. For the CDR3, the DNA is TGCAGTGCTAGTCAGCCTAGCGGGGGAATAGAGACCCAGTACTTC.

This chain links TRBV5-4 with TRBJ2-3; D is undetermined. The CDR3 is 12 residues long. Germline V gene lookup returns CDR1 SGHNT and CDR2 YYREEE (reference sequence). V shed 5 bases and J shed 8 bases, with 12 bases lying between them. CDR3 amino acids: CASRPSDGTQYF. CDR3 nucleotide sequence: TGTGCCAGCAGGCCGAGCGACGGTACGCAGTATTTT.

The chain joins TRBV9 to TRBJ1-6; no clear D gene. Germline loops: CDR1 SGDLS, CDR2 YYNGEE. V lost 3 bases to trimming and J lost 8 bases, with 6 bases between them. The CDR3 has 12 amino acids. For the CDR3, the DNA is TGTGCCAGCAGCGGAGGTGATTCACCCCTCCACTTT. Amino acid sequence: CASSGGDSPLHF.

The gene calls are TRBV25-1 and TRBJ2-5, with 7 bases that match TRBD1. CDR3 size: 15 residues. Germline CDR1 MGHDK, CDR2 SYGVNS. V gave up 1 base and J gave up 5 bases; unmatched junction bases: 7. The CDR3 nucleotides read TGTGCCAGCAGTGAATTTGGGACAGTTGGGGAGACCCAGTACTTC. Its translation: CASSEFGTVGETQYF.

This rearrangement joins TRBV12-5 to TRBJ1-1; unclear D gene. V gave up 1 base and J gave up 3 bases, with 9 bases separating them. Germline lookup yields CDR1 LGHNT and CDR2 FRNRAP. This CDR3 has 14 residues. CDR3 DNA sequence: TGTGCTAGTGGTTTGGAGACTCCTTACACTGAAGCTTTCTTT. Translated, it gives CASGLETPYTEAFF.

The CDR3 spells CASSYSARGTEAFF. In DNA form, the CDR3 reads TGTGCCAGCAGTTACTCAGCGCGAGGTACTGAAGCTTTCTTT. The chain is built from TRBV6-5 and TRBJ1-1; D call uncertain. Germline V gene lookup returns CDR1 MNHEY and CDR2 SVGAGI. The length of the CDR3 is 14 residues. Trimming pared 0 bases from V and 5 bases from J, leaving 10 bases between.

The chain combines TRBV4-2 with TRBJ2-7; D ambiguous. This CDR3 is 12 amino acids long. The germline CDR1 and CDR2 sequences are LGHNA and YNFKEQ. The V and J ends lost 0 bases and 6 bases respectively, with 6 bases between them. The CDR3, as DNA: TGTGCCAGCAGCCAAGATCACTCCGAGCAGTACTTC. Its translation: CASSQDHSEQYF.

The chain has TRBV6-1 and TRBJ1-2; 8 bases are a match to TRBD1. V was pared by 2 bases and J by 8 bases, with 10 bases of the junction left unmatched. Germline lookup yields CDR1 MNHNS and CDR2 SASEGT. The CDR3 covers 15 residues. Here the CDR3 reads CASSESHNRGDGYTF. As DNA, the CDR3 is TGTGCCAGCAGTGAAAGTCACAACAGGGGGGACGGCTACACCTTC.

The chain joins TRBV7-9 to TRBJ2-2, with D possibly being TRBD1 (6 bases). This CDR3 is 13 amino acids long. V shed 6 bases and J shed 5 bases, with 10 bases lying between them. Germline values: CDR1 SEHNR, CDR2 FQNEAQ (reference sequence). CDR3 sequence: CASSQQGTGELFF. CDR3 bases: TGTGCCAGCAGTCAACAGGGAACCGGGGAGCTGTTTTTT.

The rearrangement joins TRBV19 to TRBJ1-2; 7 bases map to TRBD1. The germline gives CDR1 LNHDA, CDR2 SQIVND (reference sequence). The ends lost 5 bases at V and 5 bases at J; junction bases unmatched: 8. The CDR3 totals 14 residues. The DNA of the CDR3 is TGTGCCAGTAGTGGGCACAGGGGTGGGTATGGCTACACCTTC. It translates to CASSGHRGGYGYTF.

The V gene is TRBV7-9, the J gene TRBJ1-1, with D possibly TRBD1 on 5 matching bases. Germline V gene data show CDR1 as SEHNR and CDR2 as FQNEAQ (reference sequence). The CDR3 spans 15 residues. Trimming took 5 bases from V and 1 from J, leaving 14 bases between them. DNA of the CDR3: TGTGCCAGCAGCCTTTTTGAAGGGGCGAACACTGAAGCTTTCTTT. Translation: CASSLFEGANTEAFF.